This T cell receptor (beta chain) was sequenced for a study of quantifying T cell responses using KT2 cells (dated 2017 in TCRdb). Notes on the research overall: RNA was DNase-treated and reverse transcribed with TCR alpha and beta constant-region primers, mostly using SuperScript III. The efficiency of the T4 ligation step under optimum conditions was estimated to be above 9.5%. To prevent over-amplification, PCR2 was performed as a SYBR Green qPCR and halted at a predetermined fluorescence threshold.

Known numbers of KT2, a T cell clone whose TCR had been sequenced previously, were spiked into unfractionated PBMC to test the sensitivity and accuracy of the pipeline. A range of KT2-to-PBMC ratios was set up by mixing KT2 cells into a fixed number of PBMC. Concerning this clonotype: This receptor's antigen is unknown. Per-base qualities were not stored, and no clone one base away is much larger.

The investigation overall reported the following: This TCR sequencing study did not compare the pipeline side by side with other TCR sequencing techniques. Saturation in the detection of KT2 sequences was observed at very high KT2 spike-in numbers. A linear scaling of KT2 alpha and beta sequence counts with input KT2 cell number was observed over several orders of magnitude. Even at the lowest spike-in tested, roughly one KT2 cell per 100,000 PBMC, KT2 sequences were still detected.

V lost 5 bases and J lost 0 bases; the stretch between them is 23 bases long. The CDR3 contains 19 residues, cysteine and phenylalanine counted. The entry retains the CDR3 DNA only, 57 bases that are in frame from base 1. CDR1 and CDR2, looked up from the germline V gene (reference sequence), are MNHEY and SMNVEV. Receptor amplification or capture employed UMI-ligation and nested PCR. A single-stranded oligonucleotide carrying the Illumina SP2 sequence and a UMI was ligated to the cDNA 3' end using T4 RNA ligase 1. PCR1 was run for four to five cycles (98 degrees C for 15 s, 69 degrees C for 30 s, 72 degrees C for 40 s), and an equimolar mix of RC1.1 and RC1.2, covering TRBC1 and TRBC2, was used as the beta primer. Starting at PCR2, the TCR alpha and beta chains were handled separately, and sample indices and Illumina adaptors were added. The UMI was composed of 12 random nucleotides, arranged as two hexamers separated by a spacer, and was positioned after an 8-base spacer. Libraries were sequenced on an Illumina MiSeq using v2 2x251 paired-end chemistry, with eleven to twelve samples typically included per run. To boost diversity, each sequencing library was supplemented with PhiX DNA at 5-7%. In the original analysis: The raw reads were converted into FASTQ with bcl2fastq and then demultiplexed by dual indices with Demultiplexor. V and J genes were assigned by Decombinator through tag matching, with a single base-pair mismatch permitted. Using UMIs, Collapsinator corrected both sequencing errors and the frequency errors that come from PCR heterogeneity. CDR3Translator converted Decombinator identifiers into nucleotide sequence, translated that sequence into amino acids, and extracted CDR3 based on C- and N-terminal motifs. Each distinct KT2 TCR was counted as one cluster of KT2 sequences that shared a single unique molecular identifier. Clones were called with MiXCR by TCRdb after fastp trimmed the public reads at Q25, and only in-frame beta chains were retained. CDR3 protein duplicates are merged, each entry listing the most common genes and DNA. The V and J calls follow TCRdb's processing rather than the paper's. This sample lists some 41,000 distinct CDR3 sequences; approximately 15% were detected once. Less than 45% of the sample is held by the ten biggest clonotypes.

The material sequenced was PBMCs spiked with cells of the T cell clone KT2. The receptor chain draws on TRBV27 and TRBJ1-5; perhaps TRBD1 is the D gene, with 5 bases matching. The TCR originated in a human donor. The encoded CDR3 is CASSPSPGTGGSSNQPQHF. The DNA reads TGTGCCAGCAGTCCATCGCCCGGGACCGGAGGGAGTAGCAATCAGCCCCAGCATTTT.